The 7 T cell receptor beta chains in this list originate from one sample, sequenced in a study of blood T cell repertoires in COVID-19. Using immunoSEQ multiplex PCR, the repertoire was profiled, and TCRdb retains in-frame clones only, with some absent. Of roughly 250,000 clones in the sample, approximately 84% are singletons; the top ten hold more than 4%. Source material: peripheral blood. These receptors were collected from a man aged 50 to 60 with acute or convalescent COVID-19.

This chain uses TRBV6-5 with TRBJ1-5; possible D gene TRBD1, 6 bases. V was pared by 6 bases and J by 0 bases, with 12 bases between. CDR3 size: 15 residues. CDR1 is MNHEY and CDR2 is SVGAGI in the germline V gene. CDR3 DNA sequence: TGTGCCAGCAGGGGGGCCATCGGTAGCAATCAGCCCCAGCATTTT. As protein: CASRGAIGSNQPQHF.

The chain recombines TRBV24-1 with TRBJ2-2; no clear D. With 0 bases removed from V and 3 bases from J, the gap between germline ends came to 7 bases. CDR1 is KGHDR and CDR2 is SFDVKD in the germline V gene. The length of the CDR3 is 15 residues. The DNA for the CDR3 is TGTGCCACCAGTGATTTGAGACTCGACACCGGGGAGCTGTTTTTT. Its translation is CATSDLRLDTGELFF.

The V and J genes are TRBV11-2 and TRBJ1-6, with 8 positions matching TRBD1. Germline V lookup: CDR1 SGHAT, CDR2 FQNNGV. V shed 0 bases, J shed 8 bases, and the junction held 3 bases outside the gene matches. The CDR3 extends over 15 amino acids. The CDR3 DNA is TGTGCCAGCAGCTTAGAGCAGGGGGCAGATTCACCCCTCCACTTT. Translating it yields CASSLEQGADSPLHF.

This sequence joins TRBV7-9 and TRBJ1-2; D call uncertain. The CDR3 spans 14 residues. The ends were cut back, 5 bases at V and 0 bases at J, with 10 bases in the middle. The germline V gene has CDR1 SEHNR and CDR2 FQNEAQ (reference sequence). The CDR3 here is CASSLGISNYGYTF. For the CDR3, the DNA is TGTGCCAGCAGCCTCGGGATATCTAACTATGGCTACACCTTC.

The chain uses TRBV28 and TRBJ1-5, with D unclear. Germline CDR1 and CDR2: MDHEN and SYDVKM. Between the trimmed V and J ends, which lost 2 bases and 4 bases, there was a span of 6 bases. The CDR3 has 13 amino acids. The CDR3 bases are TGTGCCAGCAGTTTAGGCAGAAATCAGCCCCAGCATTTT. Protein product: CASSLGRNQPQHF.

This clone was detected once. CDR3 residues: CASSFGGSSYNEQFF. The DNA for the CDR3 is TGTGCCAGCAGCTTTGGCGGTTCCTCCTACAATGAGCAGTTCTTC. The gene calls are TRBV5-5 and TRBJ2-1, with D uncertain. CDR1 and CDR2 (germline): SGHKS, YYEKEE (reference sequence). V lost 2 bases to trimming and J lost 0 bases, with 9 bases between them. The CDR3 runs 15 residues.

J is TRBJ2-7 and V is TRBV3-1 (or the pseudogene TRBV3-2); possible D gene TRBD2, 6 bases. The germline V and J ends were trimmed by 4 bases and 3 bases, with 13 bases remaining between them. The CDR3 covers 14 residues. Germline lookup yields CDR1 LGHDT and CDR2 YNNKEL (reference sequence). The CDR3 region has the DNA TGTGCCAGCAGCCGAGCGGGTGCGATCTACGAGCAGTACTTC. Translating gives CASSRAGAIYEQYF.